The TCR beta chain described here comes from a study of shared clonotypes between healthy human individuals. Notes on the study in general: Some clonotypes were shared by all four sorted-subset donors, while others were not shared. The non-shared ones had lower generation probabilities than the shared ones.

Clones were sequenced by immunoSEQ multiplex PCR, and TCRdb holds only the in-frame ones, with some missing. The top ten hold 0.095% to 0.12% of the sample, which has about 550,000 clones, over 95% seen once. To note about this clone: What it binds is not known.

Germline lookup yields CDR1 MDHEN and CDR2 SYDVKM. V gave up 5 bases and J gave up 5 bases; unmatched junction bases: 13. The CDR3 runs 17 residues. Cells designated naive CD8 were CD45RO-negative and were positively selected for CCR7, with terminally differentiated effector memory CD45RA+ cells excluded. The chain carries TRBV28 and TRBJ1-5, with 9 bases aligning to TRBD1. The receptor comes from a woman in her 30s in good health. The material sequenced was naive CD8+ T cells sorted from blood. The CDR3 DNA sequence: TGTGCCAGCAGTCCACAAACCGGACAGGGGATGGATCAGCCCCAGCATTTT. Encoded protein: CASSPQTGQGMDQPQHF.